Listed here are 16 T cell receptor beta chains from one sample, sequenced in a study of cytomegalovirus exposure and HLA in healthy donors. The primer mix had 60 Vbeta and 13 Jbeta primers. TCRdb's copy holds only in-frame clones and misses some; the assay was immunoSEQ multiplex PCR. Of about 80,000 clones in the sample, 62% were seen once. Sequenced: PBMCs. These receptors all come from a male donor in good health and CMV-seropositive.

The genes are TRBV30 and TRBJ2-1; 7 positions agree with TRBD2. The germline CDR1 and CDR2 sequences are GTSNPN and SVGIG (reference sequence). V shed 0 bases and J 7 bases; nucleotides not matched to a gene: 6. The length of the CDR3 is 14 residues. CDR3 sequence: CAWSVGLVPNEQFF. CDR3 sequence (DNA): TGTGCCTGGAGTGTCGGACTAGTTCCGAATGAGCAGTTCTTC. Together with reference TRBV30 and TRBJ2-1, the CDR3 gives the full variable domain: SQTIHQWPATLVQPVGSPLSLECTVEGTSNPNLYWYRQAAGRGLQLLFYSVGIGQISSEVPQNLSASRPQDRQFILSSKKLLLSDSGFYLCAWSVGLVPNEQFFGPGTRLTVL.

The J gene is TRBJ2-2, the V gene TRBV2, with a weak D call TRBD2 (7 bases). CDR1 is SNHLY, CDR2 FYNNEI, per germline. V shed 6 bases and J shed 0 bases, with 20 bases lying between them. The CDR3 contains 18 residues. CDR3 in amino acids: CASSPRGGLYSNTGELFF. Written as DNA, the CDR3 is TGTGCCAGCAGCCCAAGGGGGGGACTGTACTCGAACACCGGGGAGCTGTTTTTT.

This clone was seen only a few times. The chain has TRBV27 and TRBJ2-5; D may be TRBD1 (6 bases). The CDR3 extends over 16 amino acids. Germline CDR1 MNHEY, CDR2 SMNVEV (reference sequence). V lost 6 bases and J lost 1, with 18 bases in between. CDR3: CASRQFSRQAQETQYF. The CDR3 region has the DNA TGTGCCAGCAGACAATTCTCGAGACAGGCCCAAGAGACCCAGTACTTC.

A single count supports this clone. J is TRBJ2-1 and V is TRBV15, with 10 bases identical to TRBD2. Trimming took 2 bases from V and 5 from J; bases not matched to a gene: 9. CDR1 is LNHNV and CDR2 is YYDKDF in the germline V gene (reference sequence). The CDR3 runs to 17 residues. The DNA of the CDR3 is TGTGCCACCAGCAGACTCCTCCTAACTAGCGGGAACAATGAGCAGTTCTTC. This gives the protein CATSRLLLTSGNNEQFF.

The chain combines TRBV5-6 with TRBJ2-1; D is possibly TRBD2 (6 bases). V lost 2 bases and J lost 5, with 17 bases in between. CDR1 and CDR2 (germline): SGHDT, YYEEEE. The CDR3 extends over 16 amino acids. CDR3 loop: CASSFLLDYKNNEQFF. CDR3 coding DNA: TGTGCCAGCAGCTTTCTGTTGGACTACAAAAACAATGAGCAGTTCTTC. Full variable domain (rest looked up from reference TRBV5-6 and TRBJ2-1): DAGVTQSPTHLIKTRGQQVTLRCSPKSGHDTVSWYQQALGQGPQFIFQYYEEEERQRGNFPDRFSGHQFPNYSSELNVNALLLGDSALYLCASSFLLDYKNNEQFFGPGTRLTVL.

V usage is TRBV4-2 and J usage is TRBJ2-1, with a tentative D call TRBD2 (6 bases). Germline CDR1 is LGHNA and CDR2 is YNFKEQ. Trimming removed 0 bases from V and 0 bases from J, with 15 bases in between. The CDR3 sequence is 18 residues long. The CDR3 here is CASSQEGSSGSSYNEQFF. For the CDR3, the DNA is TGTGCCAGCAGCCAAGAAGGATCGAGCGGGTCCTCCTACAATGAGCAGTTCTTC.

The CDR3 here is CASSLGQGGETQYF. The CDR3 coding sequence is TGCGCCAGCAGCTTGGGACAGGGGGGAGAGACCCAGTACTTC. The chain recombines TRBV5-1 with TRBJ2-5; TRBD1 agrees at 9 bases. Germline V gives CDR1 SGHRS, CDR2 YFSETQ. CDR3 length equals 14 residues. Trimming at V came to 0 bases and at J to 4 bases, leaving 1 base not matched to a gene.

The chain combines TRBV6-1 with TRBJ1-2; D uncertain. V gave up 3 bases and J gave up 3 bases, with 5 bases separating them. The CDR3 sequence is 12 residues long. Germline V gene data show CDR1 as MNHNS and CDR2 as SASEGT. For the CDR3, the DNA is TGTGCCAGCAGTGACGGTTACTATGGCTACACCTTC. Its translation is CASSDGYYGYTF.

The chain couples TRBV6-1 to TRBJ2-7; perhaps TRBD1 as D (5 bases). Trimming stripped 1 base from V and 0 bases from J, with 10 bases between. From germline, CDR1 is MNHNS and CDR2 SASEGT. The CDR3 has 15 amino acids. DNA of the CDR3: TGTGCCAGCAGTGAAGGGGGCCGTTTCTCCTACGAGCAGTACTTC. Its protein product is CASSEGGRFSYEQYF.

The V and J genes are TRBV28 and TRBJ1-6; no clear D. Germline V gene lookup returns CDR1 MDHEN and CDR2 SYDVKM. The CDR3 is made up of 12 amino acids. V was pared by 5 bases and J by 13 bases, with 12 bases between. CDR3 in amino acids: CASSPRTRPLHF. The CDR3, as DNA: TGTGCCAGCAGTCCGAGGACTCGCCCCCTCCACTTT.

This clone was observed a few times. The J gene is TRBJ2-7, the V gene TRBV13; the D gene is possibly TRBD1 (6 bases). From germline, CDR1 is PRHDT and CDR2 FYEKMQ (reference sequence). V lost 2 bases and J lost 3, with 8 bases in between. This CDR3 spans 13 amino acids. The CDR3 nucleotides read TGTGCCAGCAGCTTATGGGACATCTACGAGCAGTACTTC. As protein: CASSLWDIYEQYF.

This clone has only a few counts. The genes are TRBV14 and TRBJ2-7; tentative D call: TRBD2 (5 bases). This CDR3 is built from 17 residues. The germline CDR1 and CDR2 sequences are SGHDN and FVKESK. V was shortened by 0 bases and J by 0 bases, with 15 bases between the two germline ends. The CDR3, as DNA: TGTGCCAGCAGCCAAGATCTTTCCCCGGGGTACTCCTACGAGCAGTACTTC. This encodes CASSQDLSPGYSYEQYF.

This clone was detected a few times. V usage is TRBV6-1 and J usage is TRBJ2-1; 8 bases line up with TRBD2. CDR1 is MNHNS and CDR2 is SASEGT in the germline V gene. J lost 1 base, V lost 4 bases, and 3 bases had no gene match. This CDR3 has 15 amino acids. DNA for the CDR3: TGTGCCAGCAGTGCCGGGGGGGGTTCCTACAATGAGCAGTTCTTC. It translates to CASSAGGGSYNEQFF.

The CDR3 reads CASSLMAGGGSGELFF. CDR3 in DNA: TGTGCCAGCAGCTTAATGGCGGGGGGAGGTTCCGGGGAGCTGTTTTTT. V and J are TRBV7-2 and TRBJ2-2; 8 bases map to TRBD2. J gave up 6 bases and V 2 bases, and 8 bases lay outside the gene matches. This CDR3 region has 16 residues. Per the germline V gene, CDR1 is SGHTA and CDR2 is FQGNSA.

This clone occurred once. J is TRBJ2-5 and V is TRBV30, with a possible D match to TRBD1 (6 bases). The DNA matches TRBJ2-7 better at its end, which makes the J call doubtful. Germline V gives CDR1 GTSNPN, CDR2 SVGIG (reference sequence). The CDR3 sequence is 14 residues long. The CDR3 coding sequence is TGTGCCTGGAGTGGGGACACCTACCCCTACGAGCAGTACTTC. Amino acids: CAWSGDTYPYEQYF.

This sequence joins TRBV7-9 and TRBJ2-5; a weak D match, TRBD2 (6 bases). V was pared by 2 bases and J by 9 bases, with 13 bases between. CDR3 size: 13 residues. Germline V gene data show CDR1 as SEHNR and CDR2 as FQNEAQ (reference sequence). The CDR3 nucleotides are TGTGCCAGCAGCTTAATCCAATCGGGGGCCCAGTACTTC. Translating gives CASSLIQSGAQYF.